This T cell receptor beta chain is drawn from a study of blood T cell repertoires in COVID-19. Study context: The cDNA or gDNA used as material had been derived from T cells, B-cell-depleted T cells, or PBMCs.

Libraries were prepared by immunoSEQ multiplex PCR; TCRdb keeps only in-frame clonotypes and omits some of them. Of under 350,000 clones in the sample, approximately 83% are singletons; the top ten hold approximately 11%. V was shortened by 0 bases and J by 7 bases, with 13 bases between the two germline ends. The length of the CDR3 is 14 residues. The germline V gene has CDR1 SGHNT and CDR2 YYREEE (reference sequence). This sequence joins TRBV5-4 and TRBJ1-1, with D maybe TRBD1 (5 bases). The sample taken for sequencing was peripheral blood. The TCR sequence derives from a woman in her 70s with acute or convalescent COVID-19. The CDR3 region has the DNA TGTGCCAGCAGCTTGGACAGCGGGGCCTATGAAGCTTTCTTT. This gives the protein CASSLDSGAYEAFF.